The rows below give T cell receptor beta chains drawn from one sample of a study of cytotoxic CD8 clonotypes in ibrutinib-treated CLL. Method: immunoSEQ multiplex PCR; TCRdb's copy keeps in-frame clones and lacks some. The sample includes fewer than 35,000 clones, more than 65% of them seen just once. The sequences come from PBMCs, collected after 24 months of ibrutinib treatment. These receptors all come from a human donor with chronic lymphocytic leukemia. CDR3s include the opening cysteine and the closing phenylalanine or tryptophan. D genes are given only for firm matches. Clone size is not always given. Where it is, it says once, few, many or a class for expanded clones.

cdr3_length d_call clone_size j_call v_call cdr3_nt cdr3_aa
14 . . TRBJ2-5 TRBV11-1 TGTGCCAGCAGCTTAGCAGGGGGCCAAGAGACCCAGTACTTC CASSLAGGQETQYF
14 . . TRBJ1-5 TRBV6-1 TGTGCCAGCAGTGAAGATAAGGCCTTCGGGACCCAGCATTTT CASSEDKAFGTQHF
15 . few TRBJ1-5 TRBV28 TGTGCCAGCAGATATTCAGAAGTTAGCAATCAGCCCCAGCATTTT CASRYSEVSNQPQHF
15 TRBD2 . TRBJ2-1 TRBV6-4 TGTGCCAGCAGCCACCTAGCGGGGGGCCACAATGAGCAGTTCTTC CASSHLAGGHNEQFF
16 . . TRBJ2-2 TRBV10-2 TGCGCCAGCAGTGAGGCTCGGACTATGAACACCGGGGAGCTGTTTTTT CASSEARTMNTGELFF
15 . . TRBJ1-4 TRBV5-1 TGCGCCAGCAGCTTGGAGGGTGGTGGTGGTGAAAAACTGTTTTTT CASSLEGGGGEKLFF
17 TRBD1 once TRBJ1-5 TRBV27 TGTGCCAGCAGTAGTTTTGGGGACAGGAGTAATAATCAGCCCCAGCATTTT CASSSFGDRSNNQPQHF
15 . . TRBJ2-7 TRBV2 TGTGCCAGCAGCCTAGGACAGCTGAGCTCCTACGAGCAGTACTTC CASSLGQLSSYEQYF
13 . . TRBJ2-3 TRBV7-8 TGTGCCAGCAGCACCCGGGGGTCAGATACGCAGTATTTT CASSTRGSDTQYF
18 . once TRBJ2-6 TRBV4-1 TGCGCCAGCAGCCAAGATGTGACGGACCTCTCTGGGGCCAACGTCCTGACTTTC CASSQDVTDLSGANVLTF
15 . . TRBJ1-2 TRBV30 TGTGCCTGGGGGCGCCCCGGGGAATCTAACTATGGCTACACCTTC CAWGRPGESNYGYTF
14 TRBD1 . TRBJ1-1 TRBV7-2 TGTGCCAGCAGCTTGGCATGGACAGGGGGCTCAGCTTTCTTT CASSLAWTGGSAFF
13 . few TRBJ2-7 TRBV9 TGTGCCAGCAGCGTAGCTGGGGGAGACGAGCAGTACTTC CASSVAGGDEQYF
14 . . TRBJ1-5 TRBV7-2 TGTGCCAGCAGCTTAGCCGGTAGCAATCAGCCCCAGCATTTT CASSLAGSNQPQHF
15 . . TRBJ2-7 TRBV1 TGCACCAGCAGCCAAGGCACCGGGGACCGGAGCGAGCAGTACTTC CTSSQGTGDRSEQYF
15 TRBD2 . TRBJ2-1 TRBV6-1 TGTGCCAGCAGAGTAGCGGGGGGTTCCTACAATGAGCAGTTCTTC CASRVAGGSYNEQFF
14 . . TRBJ1-5 TRBV5-8 TGTGCCAGCAGCTTGGGGATCGGCAATCAGCCCCAGCATTTT CASSLGIGNQPQHF
17 . few TRBJ1-2 TRBV19 TGTGCCAGTAGTATATCCCCCTCCGAGCTGACAGGCTATGGCTACACCTTC CASSISPSELTGYGYTF
14 TRBD1 . TRBJ1-2 TRBV4-3 TGCGCCAGCAGCCAAGATGCAGGGGGTGTTAGCTACACCTTC CASSQDAGGVSYTF
16 . . TRBJ2-7 TRBV18 TGTGCCAGCTCACCACCGTTGGGCCTGAGCTCCTACGAGCAGTACTTC CASSPPLGLSSYEQYF
14 . . TRBJ2-3 TRBV5-6 TGTGCCAGCAGCTTGGTCCGGGGGTTAGATACGCAGTATTTT CASSLVRGLDTQYF
14 . . TRBJ1-2 TRBV6-5 TGTGCCAGCAGTTACTCTGGGCGGGACTATGGCTACACCTTC CASSYSGRDYGYTF
16 TRBD2 . TRBJ2-3 TRBV9 TGTGCCAGCAGCCCCGTGAACGGGGGGGGAACAGATACGCAGTATTTT CASSPVNGGGTDTQYF
13 . once TRBJ1-1 TRBV25-1 TGTGCCAGCAGGGGGCAGTCGAACACTGAAGCTTTCTTT CASRGQSNTEAFF
13 . . TRBJ2-5 TRBV28 TGTGCCAGCAGCTTTATGCTACAAGAGACCCAGTACTTC CASSFMLQETQYF
16 TRBD1 few TRBJ2-2 TRBV28 TGTGCCAGCAGTTTATCCTACGCAGGGGGCGGCGGGGAGCTGTTTTTT CASSLSYAGGGGELFF
15 TRBD1 . TRBJ2-3 TRBV30 TGTGCCTGGAGTGCCCGGACAGGAGGCACAGATACGCAGTATTTT CAWSARTGGTDTQYF
14 . . TRBJ2-3 TRBV7-2 TGTGCCAGCAGCTTCGGCCCCGGGACAGATACGCAGTATTTT CASSFGPGTDTQYF
13 TRBD2 few TRBJ2-7 TRBV29-1 TGCAGCGTCGATGCTAGCGGAGGAGGCGAGCAGTACTTC CSVDASGGGEQYF
15 . . TRBJ2-1 TRBV6-6 TGTGCCAGCAGCCCTCTACCCGGGAGCTACAATGAGCAGTTCTTC CASSPLPGSYNEQFF
12 . . TRBJ2-1 TRBV30 TGTGCCTGGAGTGTATCCGGAGGTGAGCAGTTCTTC CAWSVSGGEQFF
12 TRBD1 few TRBJ1-2 TRBV28 TGTGCCAGCACCCTTGGACAGGGAGGCTACACCTTC CASTLGQGGYTF